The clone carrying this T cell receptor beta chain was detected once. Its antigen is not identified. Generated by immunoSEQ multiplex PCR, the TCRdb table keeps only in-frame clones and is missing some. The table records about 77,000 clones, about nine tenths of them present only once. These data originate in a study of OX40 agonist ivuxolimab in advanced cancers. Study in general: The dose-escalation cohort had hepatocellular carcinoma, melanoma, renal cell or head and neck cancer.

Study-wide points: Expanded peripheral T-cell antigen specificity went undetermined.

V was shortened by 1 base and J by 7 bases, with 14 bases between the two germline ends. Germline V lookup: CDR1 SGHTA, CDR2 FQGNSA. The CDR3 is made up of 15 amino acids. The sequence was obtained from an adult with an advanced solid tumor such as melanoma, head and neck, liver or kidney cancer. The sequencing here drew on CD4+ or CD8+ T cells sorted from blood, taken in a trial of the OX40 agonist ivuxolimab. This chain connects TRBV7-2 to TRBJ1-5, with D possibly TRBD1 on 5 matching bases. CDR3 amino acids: CASSLVFQGGQPQHF. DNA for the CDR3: TGTGCCAGCAGCTTAGTCTTCCAGGGTGGACAGCCCCAGCATTTT.